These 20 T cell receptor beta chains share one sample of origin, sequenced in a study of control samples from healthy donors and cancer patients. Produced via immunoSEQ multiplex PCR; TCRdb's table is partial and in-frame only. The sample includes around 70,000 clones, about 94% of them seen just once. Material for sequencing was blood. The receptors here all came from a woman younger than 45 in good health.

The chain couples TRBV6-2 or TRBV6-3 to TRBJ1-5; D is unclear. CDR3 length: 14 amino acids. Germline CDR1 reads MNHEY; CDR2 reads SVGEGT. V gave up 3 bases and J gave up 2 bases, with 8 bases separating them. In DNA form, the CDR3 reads TGTGCCAGCAGTTATCAGCTAGGCAATCAGCCCCAGCATTTT. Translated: CASSYQLGNQPQHF.

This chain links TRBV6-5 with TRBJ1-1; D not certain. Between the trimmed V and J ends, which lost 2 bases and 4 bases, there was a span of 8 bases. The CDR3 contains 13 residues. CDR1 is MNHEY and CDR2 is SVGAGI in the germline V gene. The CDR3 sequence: CASSYGVRTEAFF. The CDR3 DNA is TGTGCCAGCAGTTACGGAGTTCGCACTGAAGCTTTCTTT.

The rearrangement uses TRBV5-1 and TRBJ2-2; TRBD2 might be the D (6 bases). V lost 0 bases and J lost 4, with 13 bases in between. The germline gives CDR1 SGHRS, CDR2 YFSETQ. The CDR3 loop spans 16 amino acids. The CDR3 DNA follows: TGCGCCAGCAGCTTGGGGGTGACAGCGGGCACCGGGGAGCTGTTTTTT. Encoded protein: CASSLGVTAGTGELFF.

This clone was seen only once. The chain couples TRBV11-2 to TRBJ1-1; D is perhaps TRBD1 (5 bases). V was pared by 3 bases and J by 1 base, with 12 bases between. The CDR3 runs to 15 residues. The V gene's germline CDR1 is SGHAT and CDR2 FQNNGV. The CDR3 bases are TGTGCCAGCAGCTTTGCAGGGCTGGAGAACACTGAAGCTTTCTTT. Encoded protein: CASSFAGLENTEAFF.

CDR3 residues: CASSLVSGTGGYTF. The CDR3, as DNA: TGTGCCAGCAGCTTGGTCTCAGGAACGGGCGGCTACACCTTC. The chain carries TRBV5-5 and TRBJ1-2; unclear D gene. The CDR3 sequence is 14 residues long. Germline lookup yields CDR1 SGHKS and CDR2 YYEKEE (reference sequence). V was shortened by 0 bases and J by 8 bases, with 14 bases between the two germline ends.

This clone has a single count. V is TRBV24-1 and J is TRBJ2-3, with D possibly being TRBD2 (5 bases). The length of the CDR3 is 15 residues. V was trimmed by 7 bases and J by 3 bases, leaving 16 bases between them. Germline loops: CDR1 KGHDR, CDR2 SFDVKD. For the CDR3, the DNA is TGTGCCACCAGCTTAGGGAGTTGGGGAACAGATACGCAGTATTTT. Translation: CATSLGSWGTDTQYF.

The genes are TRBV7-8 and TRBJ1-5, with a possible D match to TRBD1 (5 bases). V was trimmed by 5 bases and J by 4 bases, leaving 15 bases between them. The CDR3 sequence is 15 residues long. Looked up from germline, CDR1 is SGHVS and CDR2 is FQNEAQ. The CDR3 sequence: CASSPAGHLNQPQHF. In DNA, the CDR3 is TGTGCCAGCAGCCCCGCCGGACATCTAAATCAGCCCCAGCATTTT.

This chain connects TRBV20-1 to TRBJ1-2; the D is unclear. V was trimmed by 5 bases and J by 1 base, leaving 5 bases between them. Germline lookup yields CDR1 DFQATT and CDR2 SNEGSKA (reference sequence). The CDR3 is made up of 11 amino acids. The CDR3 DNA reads TGCAGTGCTTCCGATAACTATGGCTACACCTTC. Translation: CSASDNYGYTF.

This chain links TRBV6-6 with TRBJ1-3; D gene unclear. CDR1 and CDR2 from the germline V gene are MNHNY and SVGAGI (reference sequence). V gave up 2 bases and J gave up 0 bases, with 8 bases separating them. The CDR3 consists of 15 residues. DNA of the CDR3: TGTGCCAGCAGTTACCGCGCCAGCTCTGGAAACACCATATATTTT. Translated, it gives CASSYRASSGNTIYF.

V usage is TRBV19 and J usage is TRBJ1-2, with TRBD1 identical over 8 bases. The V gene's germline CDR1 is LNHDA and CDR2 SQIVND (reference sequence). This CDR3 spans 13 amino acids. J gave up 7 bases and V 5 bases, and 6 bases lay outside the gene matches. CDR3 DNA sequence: TGTGCCAGTAGTCCGGTGACAGGGGTTGGCTACACCTTC. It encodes CASSPVTGVGYTF. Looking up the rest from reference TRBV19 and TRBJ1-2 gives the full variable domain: DGGITQSPKYLFRKEGQNVTLSCEQNLNHDAMYWYRQDPGQGLRLIYYSQIVNDFQKGDIAEGYSVSREKKESFPLTVTSAQKNPTAFYLCASSPVTGVGYTFGSGTRLTVV.

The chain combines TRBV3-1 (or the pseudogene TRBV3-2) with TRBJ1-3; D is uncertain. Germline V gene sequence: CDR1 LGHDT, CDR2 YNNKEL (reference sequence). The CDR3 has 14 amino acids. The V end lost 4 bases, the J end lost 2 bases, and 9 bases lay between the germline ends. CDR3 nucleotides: TGTGCCAGCAGCCGTTCAGACGCTGGAAACACCATATATTTT. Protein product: CASSRSDAGNTIYF.

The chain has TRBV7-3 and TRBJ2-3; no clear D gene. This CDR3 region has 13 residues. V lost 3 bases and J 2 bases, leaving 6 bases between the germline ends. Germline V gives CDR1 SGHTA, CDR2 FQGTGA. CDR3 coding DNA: TGTGCCAGCAGCTTGACAACCACAGATACGCAGTATTTT. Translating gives CASSLTTTDTQYF.

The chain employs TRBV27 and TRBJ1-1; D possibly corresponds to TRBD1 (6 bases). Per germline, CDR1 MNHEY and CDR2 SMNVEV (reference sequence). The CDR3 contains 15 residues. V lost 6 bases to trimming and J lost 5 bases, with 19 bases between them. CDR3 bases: TGTGCCAGCAGCCCGAGGGGGGGTTTACGGACTGAAGCTTTCTTT. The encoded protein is CASSPRGGLRTEAFF.

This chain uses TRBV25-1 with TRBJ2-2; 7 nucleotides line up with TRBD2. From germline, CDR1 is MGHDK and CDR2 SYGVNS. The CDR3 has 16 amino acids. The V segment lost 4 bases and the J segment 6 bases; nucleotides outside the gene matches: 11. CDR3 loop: CASSAPTSGRPGELFF. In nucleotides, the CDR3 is TGTGCCAGCAGTGCACCGACGTCCGGGAGGCCCGGGGAGCTGTTTTTT.

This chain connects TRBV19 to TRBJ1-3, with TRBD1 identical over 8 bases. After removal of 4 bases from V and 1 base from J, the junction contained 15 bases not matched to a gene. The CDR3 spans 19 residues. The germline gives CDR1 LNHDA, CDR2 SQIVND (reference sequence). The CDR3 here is CASSTPTGAILSSGNTIYF. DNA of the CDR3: TGTGCCAGTAGTACCCCGACAGGGGCGATACTATCTTCTGGAAACACCATATATTTT.

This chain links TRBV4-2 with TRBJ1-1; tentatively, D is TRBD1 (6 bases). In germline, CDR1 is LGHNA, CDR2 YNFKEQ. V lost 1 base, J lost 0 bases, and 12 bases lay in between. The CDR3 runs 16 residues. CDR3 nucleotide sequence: TGTGCCAGCAGCCAAGCCGTGACAGGCCTGAACACTGAAGCTTTCTTT. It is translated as CASSQAVTGLNTEAFF.

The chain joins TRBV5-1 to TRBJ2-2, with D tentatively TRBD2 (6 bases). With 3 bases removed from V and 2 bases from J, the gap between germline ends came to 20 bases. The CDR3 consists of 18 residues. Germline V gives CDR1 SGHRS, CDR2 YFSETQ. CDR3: CASSSHRDSNFNTGELFF. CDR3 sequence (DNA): TGCGCCAGCAGCTCTCACCGGGACTCCAACTTTAACACCGGGGAGCTGTTTTTT.

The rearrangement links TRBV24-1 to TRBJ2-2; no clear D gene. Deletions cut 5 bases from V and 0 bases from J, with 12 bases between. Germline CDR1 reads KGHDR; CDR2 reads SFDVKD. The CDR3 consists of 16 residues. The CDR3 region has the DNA TGTGCCACCAGTGTAAGACCAATTGCGAACACCGGGGAGCTGTTTTTT. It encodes CATSVRPIANTGELFF.

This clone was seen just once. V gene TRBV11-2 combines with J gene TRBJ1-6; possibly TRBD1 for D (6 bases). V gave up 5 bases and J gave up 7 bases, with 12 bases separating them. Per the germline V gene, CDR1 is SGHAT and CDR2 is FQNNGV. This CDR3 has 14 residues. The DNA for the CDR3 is TGTGCCAGCAGCCCCCAGGGGAGAAATTCACCCCTCCACTTT. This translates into CASSPQGRNSPLHF.

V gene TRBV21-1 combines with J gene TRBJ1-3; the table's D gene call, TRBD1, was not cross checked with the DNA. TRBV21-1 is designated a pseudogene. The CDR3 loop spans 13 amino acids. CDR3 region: CDTKNWGYFTIYF. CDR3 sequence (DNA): TGTGACACAAAGAATTGGGGCTACTTCACCATATATTTT.